This T cell receptor (beta chain) was documented in a study of vaccination and CD4 T cells after COVID-19. Study outcomes and limitations: Vaccine-specific clones in convalescent patients were spike mono-reactive in 304 of 307 cases.

The V end was cut by 0 bases, the J end by 4 bases, with 7 bases between. CDR1 LNHDA and CDR2 SQIVND come from the germline V gene (reference sequence). The CDR3 is made up of 14 amino acids. Of note for this clonotype: No antigen is known for it.

Treatment in this sample: approximately nine-day PBMC culture with coronavirus spike peptide pools or control peptides (ViraFEST assay). Each well held approximately 2 million PBMCs in IL-2 (about 9.5 IU/ml) medium with approximately 9.2 ug/ml peptide pools. With the Oncomine TCR Beta short-read assay, DNA from cultured CD4+ T cells was sequenced. MiXCR, applied by TCRdb to the PCR reads, yields one record per CDR3 protein. The sample has 13,000 or so distinct CDR3 sequences, 58% seen once. The sample consisted of cultured CD4+ T cells from blood, taken after SARS-CoV-2 vaccination. This sequence joins TRBV19 and TRBJ1-5; D gene ambiguous. This TCR was sampled from a human donor with COVID-19. The DNA for the CDR3 is TGTGCCAGTAGTATAGAGAGAGGAAATCAGCCCCAGCATTTT. This encodes CASSIERGNQPQHF.